This T cell receptor (beta chain) comes out of a study of blood T cell repertoires in COVID-19. V dropped 1 base and J dropped 1; count of bases not matched to a gene: 4. Germline CDR1 is SGHTA and CDR2 is FQGTGA. This CDR3 spans 17 amino acids. The protocol was immunoSEQ multiplex PCR, while the TCRdb copy is restricted to in-frame clones and leaves out a portion. The profile shows about 180,000 clones, roughly 82% of them singletons. Input material: PBMCs or T cells enriched from blood (not recorded which). The chain links TRBV7-3 to TRBJ2-2; 9 bases are a match to TRBD2. The clonotype originates from a woman in her 30s who had recovered from COVID-19. The CDR3 nucleotides read TGTGCCAGCAGCTTAATGCCTAGCGGGGTGAACACCGGGGAGCTGTTTTTT. It translates to CASSLMPSGVNTGELFF.